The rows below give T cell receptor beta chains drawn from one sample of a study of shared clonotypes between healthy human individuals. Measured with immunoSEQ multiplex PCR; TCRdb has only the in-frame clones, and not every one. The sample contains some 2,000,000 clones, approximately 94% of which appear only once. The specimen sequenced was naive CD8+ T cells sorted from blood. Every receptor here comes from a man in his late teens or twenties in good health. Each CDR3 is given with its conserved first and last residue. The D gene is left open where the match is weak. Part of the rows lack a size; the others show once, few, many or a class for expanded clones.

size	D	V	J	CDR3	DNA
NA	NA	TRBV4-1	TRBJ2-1	CASSQSQDSTYNEQFF	TGCGCCAGCAGCCAGAGCCAGGACAGTACCTACAATGAGCAGTTCTTC
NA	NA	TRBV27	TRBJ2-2	CASSFLGLDTGELFF	TGTGCCAGCAGTTTCTTAGGGCTGGACACCGGGGAGCTGTTTTTT
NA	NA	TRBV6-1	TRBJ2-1	CASSDPARAGHNEQFF	TGTGCCAGCAGTGACCCAGCGAGAGCTGGTCACAATGAGCAGTTCTTC
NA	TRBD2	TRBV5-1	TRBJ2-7	CASSEGLAVAYEQYF	TGCGCCAGCAGCGAGGGACTAGCGGTAGCCTACGAGCAGTACTTC
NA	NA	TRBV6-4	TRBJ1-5	CASRKDPGNQPQHF	TGTGCCAGCAGAAAAGATCCGGGAAATCAGCCCCAGCATTTT
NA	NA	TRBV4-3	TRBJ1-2	CASSQVESAAGDALF	TGCGCCAGCAGCCAAGTAGAGTCTGCCGCGGGGGATGCTCTCTTC
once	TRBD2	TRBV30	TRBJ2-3	CAWSPGSGRADTQYF	TGTGCCTGGAGTCCTGGGAGCGGGAGGGCAGATACGCAGTATTTT
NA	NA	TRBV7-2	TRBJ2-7	CASSFRGSYEQYF	TGTGCCAGCAGCTTCCGAGGAAGCTACGAGCAGTACTTC
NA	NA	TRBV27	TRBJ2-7	CASSPALGRANYEQYF	TGTGCCAGCAGTCCCGCCTTGGGCCGCGCAAACTACGAGCAGTACTTC
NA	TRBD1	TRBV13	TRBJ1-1	CASSLGLNQGGPEAFF	TGTGCCAGCAGCTTAGGCCTAAACCAGGGGGGCCCTGAAGCTTTCTTT
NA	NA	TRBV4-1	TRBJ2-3	CASSQVYYPTDTQYF	TGCGCCAGCAGCCAAGTATACTATCCCACAGATACGCAGTATTTT
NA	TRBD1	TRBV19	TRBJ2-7	CASSIENRGLYEQYF	TGTGCCAGTAGTATCGAGAACAGGGGGCTCTACGAGCAGTACTTC
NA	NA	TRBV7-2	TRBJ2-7	CASSLEIGGTYEQYF	TGTGCCAGCAGCTTAGAGATCGGCGGAACCTACGAGCAGTACTTC
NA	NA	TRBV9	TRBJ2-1	CASSATASGEQFF	TGTGCCAGCAGCGCAACAGCATCGGGTGAGCAGTTCTTC
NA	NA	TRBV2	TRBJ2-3	CASSEYGTYSTDTQYF	TGTGCCAGCAGTGAATATGGGACGTATAGCACAGATACGCAGTATTTT
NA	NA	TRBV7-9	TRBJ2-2	CASSPWGVNTGELFF	TGTGCCAGCAGCCCATGGGGGGTGAACACCGGGGAGCTGTTTTTT
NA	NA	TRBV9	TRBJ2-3	CASSPWGSSTDTQYF	TGTGCCAGCAGCCCCTGGGGGTCTAGCACAGATACGCAGTATTTT
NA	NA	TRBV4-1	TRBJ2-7	CASSQEGPPLYEQYF	TGCGCCAGCAGCCAAGAAGGGCCTCCCCTCTACGAGCAGTACTTC
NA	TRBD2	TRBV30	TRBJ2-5	CAWSPLAGGPQETQYF	TGTGCCTGGAGTCCGCTAGCGGGAGGACCCCAAGAGACCCAGTACTTC
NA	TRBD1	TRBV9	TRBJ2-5	CASSPGGPSVETQYF	TGTGCCAGCAGCCCAGGGGGACCATCCGTAGAGACCCAGTACTTC
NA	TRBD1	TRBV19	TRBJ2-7	CASSAGSGTGFYEQYF	TGTGCCAGTAGTGCCGGCTCCGGGACAGGGTTTTACGAGCAGTACTTC
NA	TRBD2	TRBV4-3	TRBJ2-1	CASSQDTSGGNEQFF	TGCGCCAGCAGCCAAGACACTAGCGGGGGCAATGAGCAGTTCTTC
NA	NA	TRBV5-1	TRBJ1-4	CASSARGAGEKLFF	TGCGCCAGCAGCGCCCGAGGGGCGGGCGAAAAACTGTTTTTT
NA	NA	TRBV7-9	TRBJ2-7	CASRQGDGSYEQYF	TGTGCCAGCAGGCAAGGGGACGGCTCCTACGAGCAGTACTTC
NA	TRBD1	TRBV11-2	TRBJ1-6	CASSAWTGDYNSPLHF	TGTGCCAGCAGCGCCTGGACAGGAGACTATAATTCACCCCTCCACTTT
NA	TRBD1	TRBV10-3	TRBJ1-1	CAIRAGQGNTEAFF	TGTGCCATCAGAGCGGGACAGGGTAACACTGAAGCTTTCTTT
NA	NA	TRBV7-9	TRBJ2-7	CASSLGPLSYEQYF	TGTGCCAGCAGCTTAGGACCCCTCTCCTACGAGCAGTACTTC
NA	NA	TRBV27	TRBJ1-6	CASRDAPNNSPLHF	TGTGCCAGCAGAGACGCCCCCAATAATTCACCCCTCCACTTT
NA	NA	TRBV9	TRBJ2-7	CASSEGDSYEQYF	TGTGCCAGCAGCGAGGGGGATAGCTACGAGCAGTACTTC
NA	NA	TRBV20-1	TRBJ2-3	CSAKFVDTQYF	TGCAGTGCTAAATTTGTAGATACGCAGTATTTT
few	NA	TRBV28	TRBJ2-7	CASSLGLGAGVNYEQYF	TGTGCCAGCAGTTTAGGGTTGGGTGCAGGGGTGAACTACGAGCAGTACTTC
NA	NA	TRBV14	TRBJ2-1	CASSQDSGYNEQFF	TGTGCCAGCAGCCAAGATTCAGGTTACAATGAGCAGTTCTTC
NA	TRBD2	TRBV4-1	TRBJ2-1	CASSPSPGLVYNEQFF	TGCGCCAGCAGCCCATCCCCGGGACTAGTGTACAATGAGCAGTTCTTC
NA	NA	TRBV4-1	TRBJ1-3	CASSPLGSGGSSGNTIYF	TGCGCCAGCAGCCCCCTGGGGAGTGGGGGGTCTTCTGGAAACACCATATATTTT
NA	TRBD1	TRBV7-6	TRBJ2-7	CASSLGDRAHEQYF	TGTGCCAGCAGCTTAGGGGACAGGGCCCACGAGCAGTACTTC
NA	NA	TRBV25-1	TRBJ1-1	CASSSASILNTEAFF	TGTGCCAGCAGTAGTGCCAGCATTTTGAACACTGAAGCTTTCTTT
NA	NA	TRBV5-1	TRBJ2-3	CASSTSEGGVTDTQYF	TGCGCCAGCAGCACCTCTGAGGGGGGCGTCACAGATACGCAGTATTTT
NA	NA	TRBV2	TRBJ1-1	CASNDRVNTEAFF	TGTGCCAGCAACGACAGAGTAAACACTGAAGCTTTCTTT
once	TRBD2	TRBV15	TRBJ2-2	CATSRHRTSGAGELFF	TGTGCCACCAGCAGACACCGGACTAGCGGTGCCGGGGAGCTGTTTTTT
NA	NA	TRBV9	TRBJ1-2	CASSLGGADGYTF	TGTGCCAGCAGTCTGGGGGGCGCGGATGGCTACACCTTC
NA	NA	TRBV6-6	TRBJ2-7	CASSYVVGDPYEQYF	TGTGCCAGCAGTTACGTGGTGGGGGACCCTTACGAGCAGTACTTC
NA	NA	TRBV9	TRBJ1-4	CASSVGGTNEKLFF	TGTGCCAGCAGCGTAGGGGGGACTAATGAAAAACTGTTTTTT
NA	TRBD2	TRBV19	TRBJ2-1	CASNPGTSGSSYNEQFF	TGTGCCAGTAATCCCGGGACTAGCGGGAGCTCCTACAATGAGCAGTTCTTC
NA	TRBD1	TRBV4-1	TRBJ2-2	CASSQRQGKNTGELFF	TGCGCCAGCAGCCAAAGACAGGGGAAAAACACCGGGGAGCTGTTTTTT
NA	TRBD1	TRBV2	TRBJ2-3	CASRDAGQGQFGTQYF	TGTGCCAGCAGGGATGCGGGACAGGGCCAATTCGGTACGCAGTATTTT
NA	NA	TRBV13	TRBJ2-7	CASSPTSSGYEQYF	TGTGCCAGCAGCCCGACCTCTAGTGGCTACGAGCAGTACTTC
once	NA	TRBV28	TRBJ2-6	CASTSMGGANVLTF	TGTGCCAGCACCTCGATGGGTGGGGCCAACGTCCTGACTTTC
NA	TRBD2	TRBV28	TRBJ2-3	CASSLQRGGTDTQYF	TGTGCCAGCAGTTTGCAGCGGGGAGGCACAGATACGCAGTATTTT
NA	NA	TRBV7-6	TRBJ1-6	CASSLYSNSPLHF	TGTGCCAGCAGCCTTTATTCGAATTCACCCCTCCACTTT
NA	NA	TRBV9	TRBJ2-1	CASSVWGASSLNEQFF	TGTGCCAGCAGCGTATGGGGGGCTAGCTCGTTGAATGAGCAGTTCTTC
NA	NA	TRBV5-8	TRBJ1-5	CASSLGPLDQPQHF	TGTGCCAGCAGCTTGGGACCATTGGATCAGCCCCAGCATTTT